These T cell receptor beta chains were read from a single sample in a study of technical replicates of blood from several donors. Assay used: immunoSEQ multiplex PCR; TCRdb lists only in-frame clones, some missing. The sample consists of roughly 90,000 clones, 95% to 97% of them appearing once. The source material was T cells isolated from PBMCs. These receptors came from a human donor in good health. Each CDR3 is given with its conserved first and last residue. D genes are given only for firm matches. Part of the rows lack a size; the others show once, few, many or a class for expanded clones.

J	size	V	D	CDR3	DNA
TRBJ1-2	few	TRBV5-6	-	CASSLWGDSRYGYTF	TGTGCCAGCAGCCTCTGGGGGGACTCCCGCTATGGCTACACCTTC
TRBJ1-3	-	TRBV6-6	TRBD1	CASSYSWDRDGNTIYF	TGTGCCAGCAGTTACTCTTGGGACAGGGACGGAAACACCATATATTTT
TRBJ1-1	-	TRBV2	-	CASLIREILEAFF	TGTGCCAGCCTAATCCGGGAGATCCTTGAAGCTTTCTTT
TRBJ1-1	-	TRBV6-1	TRBD1	CASNRDRRAFF	TGTGCCAGCAACCGGGACAGAAGGGCTTTCTTT
TRBJ1-4	-	TRBV13	TRBD1	CASSARKDRAGKEKLFF	TGTGCCAGCAGCGCACGAAAAGACAGGGCGGGCAAAGAAAAACTGTTTTTT
TRBJ2-7	-	TRBV19	-	CASSIGGLYEQYF	TGTGCCAGTAGTATCGGCGGTTTGTACGAGCAGTACTTC
TRBJ2-7	-	TRBV28	TRBD2	CASNLAGYYEQYF	TGTGCCAGCAACCTAGCGGGATACTACGAGCAGTACTTC
TRBJ2-5	-	TRBV27	-	CASSSIWGLEQETQYF	TGTGCCAGCAGTTCAATATGGGGACTGGAACAAGAGACCCAGTACTTC
TRBJ2-5	-	TRBV7-2	TRBD2	CASSPQLAGVGETQYF	TGTGCCAGCAGCCCACAGCTAGCGGGAGTCGGGGAGACCCAGTACTTC
TRBJ2-3	-	TRBV18	TRBD2	CASSLSGRTDTQYF	TGTGCCAGCTCACTCAGCGGGAGAACAGATACGCAGTATTTT
TRBJ2-5	-	TRBV11-2	TRBD1	CASSLSGQPQETQYF	TGTGCCAGCAGCTTGTCGGGACAGCCTCAAGAGACCCAGTACTTC